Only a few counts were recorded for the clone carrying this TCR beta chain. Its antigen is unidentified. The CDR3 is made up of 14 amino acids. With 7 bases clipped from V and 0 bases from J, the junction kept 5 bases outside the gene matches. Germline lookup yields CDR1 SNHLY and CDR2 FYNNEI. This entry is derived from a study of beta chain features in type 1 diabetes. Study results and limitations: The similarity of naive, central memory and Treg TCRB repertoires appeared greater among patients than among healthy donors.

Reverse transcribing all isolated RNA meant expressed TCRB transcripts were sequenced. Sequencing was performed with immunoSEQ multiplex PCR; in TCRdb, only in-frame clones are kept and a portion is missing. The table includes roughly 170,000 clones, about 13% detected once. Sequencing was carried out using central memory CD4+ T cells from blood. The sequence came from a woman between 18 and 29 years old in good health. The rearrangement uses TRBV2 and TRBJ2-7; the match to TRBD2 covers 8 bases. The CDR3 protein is CASKERETSYEQYF. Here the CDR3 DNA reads TGTGCCAGCAAGGAGCGGGAGACCTCCTACGAGCAGTACTTC.